This T cell receptor beta chain emerged from a study of blood T cell repertoires in COVID-19. Study as a whole: COVID-19 samples from acute and convalescent phases originated in the United States, Italy and Spain. PBMCs, B-cell-depleted T cells, or T cells provided the cDNA or gDNA that made up the material.

The V and J ends lost 5 bases and 3 bases respectively, with 13 bases between them. The CDR3 consists of 14 residues. CDR1 is SGHAT and CDR2 is FQNNGV in the germline V gene. In the original analysis: Using reference gene primer amplification, nucleated cell counts were estimated. Clones were sequenced by immunoSEQ multiplex PCR, and TCRdb holds only the in-frame ones, with some missing. V, J and clone size are those of that table, while D and trimming were read from the DNA. There are over 200,000 clones in the sample; about nine tenths occur only once, and roughly 2.6% lies in the top ten. The chain couples TRBV11-2 to TRBJ1-2, with D perhaps TRBD1 (5 bases). Input material: peripheral blood. The clonotype originates from a woman aged 60 to 75 with acute or convalescent COVID-19. The CDR3 bases are TGTGCCAGCAGCAGGGCGGGGGTCGACTATGGCTACACCTTC. The encoded protein is CASSRAGVDYGYTF.